Each of the 20 T cell receptor beta chains below was sequenced from the same sample in a study of blood T cell repertoires in COVID-19. Here immunoSEQ multiplex PCR was the method, and the copy in TCRdb shows in-frame clones only, minus some. The profile shows around 470,000 clones, about 92% of them singletons. The sequenced sample was PBMCs or T cells enriched from blood (not recorded which). The receptors originated from a man younger than 35 who had recovered from COVID-19.

This clone was detected many times. V usage is TRBV30 and J usage is TRBJ2-1, with 13 bases aligning to TRBD2. The V gene's germline CDR1 is GTSNPN and CDR2 SVGIG (reference sequence). After removal of 0 bases from V and 4 bases from J, the junction contained 0 bases not matched to a gene. The CDR3 length is 15 residues. CDR3 nucleotide sequence: TGTGCCTGGAGTGTACTAGCGGGAGGGTACAATGAGCAGTTCTTC. Protein: CAWSVLAGGYNEQFF.

The rearrangement links TRBV4-1 to TRBJ1-2; a weak D match, TRBD1 (5 bases). V lost 1 base and J lost 3, with 15 bases in between. Germline assignment: CDR1 MGHRA and CDR2 YSYEKL. This CDR3 region has 16 residues. This CDR3 is CASSQASPQGYYGYTF. CDR3 in DNA: TGCGCCAGCAGCCAAGCTTCCCCCCAGGGATACTATGGCTACACCTTC.

This clone was detected only once. The J gene is TRBJ2-5, the V gene TRBV3-1 (or the pseudogene TRBV3-2); a possible D gene is TRBD2 (5 bases). CDR3 size: 14 residues. Germline V lookup: CDR1 LGHDT, CDR2 YNNKEL (reference sequence). The ends were cut back, 1 base at V and 4 bases at J, with 10 bases in the middle. CDR3 sequence reads: CASSQGAGRETQYF. The CDR3 DNA follows: TGTGCCAGCAGCCAAGGGGCGGGTAGAGAGACCCAGTACTTC.

As concerns this clone: Within the sample, other DNA sequences also encode this same CDR3. V gene TRBV12-3 or TRBV12-4 combines with J gene TRBJ1-5; D uncertain. Trimming took 1 base from V and 6 from J, leaving 7 bases between them. The CDR3 runs to 13 residues. The CDR3 spells CASSLGEGQPQHF. As DNA, the CDR3 is TGTGCCAGCAGTTTAGGGGAGGGTCAGCCCCAGCATTTT.

The chain has TRBV5-1 and TRBJ2-7, with 8 nucleotides matching TRBD2. The CDR3 has 16 amino acids. V shed 4 bases and J 3 bases; nucleotides not matched to a gene: 12. Germline-derived CDR1 and CDR2 are SGHRS and YFSETQ. CDR3 DNA: TGCGCCAGCAGCCGAGATAGCGGGACACAAATCTACGAGCAGTACTTC. This codes for CASSRDSGTQIYEQYF.

This chain connects TRBV29-1 to TRBJ1-2; tentatively, D is TRBD1 (6 bases). V shed 6 bases and J shed 6 bases, with 14 bases lying between them. This CDR3 comprises 12 residues. CDR1 is SQVTM, CDR2 ANQGSEA, per germline. In nucleotides, the CDR3 is TGCAGCGTGAGGACAGTCGGGAATGGCTACACCTTC. It specifies CSVRTVGNGYTF.

V usage is TRBV28 and J usage is TRBJ1-6; tentatively, D is TRBD1 (6 bases). With 6 bases removed from V and 9 bases from J, the gap between germline ends came to 21 bases. The CDR3 consists of 16 residues. Per the germline V gene, CDR1 is MDHEN and CDR2 is SYDVKM. The CDR3 nucleotides read TGTGCCAGCAGAGCCCCCGGACAGACAGGTCGTTCACCCCTCCACTTT. Translating gives CASRAPGQTGRSPLHF.

The chain links TRBV5-4 to TRBJ1-1; no reliable D call. Trimming removed 4 bases from V and 2 bases from J, with 15 bases in between. This CDR3 is 15 amino acids long. From germline, CDR1 is SGHNT and CDR2 YYREEE (reference sequence). In nucleotides, the CDR3 is TGTGCCAGCAGCCCAGGAGGGCAAACTAACACTGAAGCTTTCTTT. Translating it yields CASSPGGQTNTEAFF.

This chain's CDR3 is CAWSVHLAGDNEQFF. DNA of the CDR3: TGTGCCTGGAGTGTACATCTGGCGGGGGACAATGAGCAGTTCTTC. The chain recombines TRBV30 with TRBJ2-1, with 7 bases matching TRBD2. There are 15 residues in the CDR3. Germline CDR1 reads GTSNPN; CDR2 reads SVGIG (reference sequence). Germline trimming cut 0 bases from V and 5 bases from J; bases unmatched to any gene: 7.

The V call is TRBV29-1, the J call TRBJ2-1, with 7 bases lining up with TRBD2. The germline gives CDR1 SQVTM, CDR2 ANQGSEA. The CDR3 runs to 14 residues. Unmatched junction bases numbered 9, after V lost 4 bases and J lost 6 bases. CDR3 amino acids: CSVVGRLGSNEQFF. The CDR3 nucleotides read TGCAGCGTTGTCGGGAGGCTGGGGAGCAATGAGCAGTTCTTC.

This clone was found once. The V gene is TRBV19, the J gene TRBJ1-4, with 8 bases aligning to TRBD1. V was pared by 5 bases and J by 4 bases, with 12 bases of the junction left unmatched. CDR1 and CDR2 from the germline V gene are LNHDA and SQIVND (reference sequence). The CDR3 runs to 17 residues. This CDR3 is CASSSRQGKENNEKLFF. Written as DNA, the CDR3 is TGTGCCAGTAGTTCGCGACAGGGGAAGGAAAATAATGAAAAACTGTTTTTT.

V and J are TRBV2 and TRBJ1-6, with 7 bases lining up with TRBD1. Trimming took 10 bases from V and 3 from J; bases not matched to a gene: 15. CDR1 is SNHLY and CDR2 is FYNNEI in the germline V gene. The CDR3 totals 17 residues. The CDR3 nucleotides are TGTGCCACCTTTCCCTTGGGACAGACGAACTATAATTCACCCCTCCACTTT. Its protein is CATFPLGQTNYNSPLHF. The full variable domain, with the rest looked up from reference TRBV2 and TRBJ1-6, is EPEVTQTPSHQVTQMGQEVILRCVPISNHLYFYWYRQILGQKVEFLVSFYNNEISEKSEIFDDQFSVERPDGSNFTLKIRSTKLEDSAMYFCATFPLGQTNYNSPLHFGNGTRLTVT.

The chain has TRBV27 and TRBJ1-5; possible D gene TRBD1, 5 bases. The V and J ends lost 2 bases and 6 bases respectively, with 8 bases between them. Looked up from germline, CDR1 is MNHEY and CDR2 is SMNVEV (reference sequence). The CDR3 has 13 amino acids. CDR3 loop: CASSLRGSQPQHF. The CDR3 DNA follows: TGTGCCAGCAGTTTAAGGGGAAGTCAGCCCCAGCATTTT.

The chain joins TRBV13 to TRBJ2-7; D is ambiguous. The CDR3 sequence is 13 residues long. V gave up 3 bases and J gave up 0 bases, with 6 bases separating them. The V gene's germline CDR1 is PRHDT and CDR2 FYEKMQ (reference sequence). The CDR3 region has the DNA TGTGCCAGCAGCTTCGAGTTCTCCTACGAGCAGTACTTC. Translating it yields CASSFEFSYEQYF.

J is TRBJ1-2 and V is TRBV3-1 (or the pseudogene TRBV3-2); no clear D. The ends were cut back, 1 base at V and 2 bases at J, with 8 bases in the middle. Germline assignment: CDR1 LGHDT and CDR2 YNNKEL (reference sequence). The CDR3 length is 14 residues. CDR3 bases: TGTGCCAGCAGCCAAGGTGCAGGAAACTATGGCTACACCTTC. Protein product: CASSQGAGNYGYTF.

The chain has TRBV29-1 and TRBJ2-7; 9 nucleotides match TRBD2. V was clipped by 6 bases and J by 4 bases; unmatched bases: 13. Germline lookup yields CDR1 SQVTM and CDR2 ANQGSEA. This CDR3 spans 15 amino acids. CDR3 sequence (DNA): TGCAGCGTGGGAATAGCGGGAGATCCTCCATACGAGCAGTACTTC. Translated: CSVGIAGDPPYEQYF.

The V gene is TRBV5-5, the J gene TRBJ1-3; 10 nucleotides agree with TRBD1. The CDR3 has 15 amino acids. The germline CDR1 and CDR2 sequences are SGHKS and YYEKEE (reference sequence). V lost 5 bases and J lost 2; bases outside the gene matches: 4. CDR3 amino acids: CASRSGTGAGNTIYF. The CDR3 coding sequence is TGTGCCAGCAGGTCCGGGACAGGGGCTGGAAACACCATATATTTT. Using reference TRBV5-5 and TRBJ1-3 for the parts outside the CDR3, the full variable domain is DAGVTQSPTHLIKTRGQQVTLRCSPISGHKSVSWYQQVLGQGPQFIFQYYEKEERGRGNFPDRFSARQFPNYSSELNVNALLLGDSALYLCASRSGTGAGNTIYFGEGSWLTVV.

The chain uses TRBV19 and TRBJ1-1, with D unclear. The germline V gene has CDR1 LNHDA and CDR2 SQIVND (reference sequence). Trimming left V 5 bases short and J 1 base short, with 8 bases between. CDR3 length equals 13 residues. DNA for the CDR3: TGTGCCAGTAGTCAAACAGCGAACACTGAAGCTTTCTTT. Its protein is CASSQTANTEAFF.

This chain connects TRBV5-1 to TRBJ2-2; the D gene is possibly TRBD2 (6 bases). V was pared by 4 bases and J by 0 bases, with 13 bases between. The CDR3 has 16 residues. CDR1 SGHRS and CDR2 YFSETQ come from the germline V gene. The CDR3 here is CASSVTLASNTGELFF. The CDR3 bases are TGCGCCAGCAGCGTTACCCTAGCGTCGAACACCGGGGAGCTGTTTTTT.

About this clone itself: This sample includes further DNA sequences coding for the same CDR3. V and J are TRBV9 and TRBJ1-1, with D unclear. The V and J ends lost 0 bases and 1 base respectively, with 4 bases between them. The CDR3 runs 13 residues. Germline assignment: CDR1 SGDLS and CDR2 YYNGEE. The CDR3 loop is CASSVAGNTEAFF. For the CDR3, the DNA is TGTGCCAGCAGCGTAGCAGGGAACACTGAAGCTTTCTTT.